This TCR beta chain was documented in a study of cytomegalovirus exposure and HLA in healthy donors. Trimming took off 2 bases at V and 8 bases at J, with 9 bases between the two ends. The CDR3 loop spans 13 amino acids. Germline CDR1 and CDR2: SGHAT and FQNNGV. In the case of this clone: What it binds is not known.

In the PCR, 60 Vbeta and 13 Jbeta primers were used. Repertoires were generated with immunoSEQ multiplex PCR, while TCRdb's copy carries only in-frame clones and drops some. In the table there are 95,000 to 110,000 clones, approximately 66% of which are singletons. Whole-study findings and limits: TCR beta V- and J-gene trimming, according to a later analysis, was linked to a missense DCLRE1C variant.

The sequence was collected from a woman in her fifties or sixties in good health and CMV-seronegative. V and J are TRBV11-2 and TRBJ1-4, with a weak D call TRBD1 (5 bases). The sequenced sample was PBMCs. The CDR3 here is CASSLSRVEKLFF. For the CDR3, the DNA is TGTGCCAGCAGCTTATCCAGGGTGGAAAAACTGTTTTTT.